This T cell receptor (beta chain) was found in a study of T cell responses to AZD1222 COVID-19 vaccine. Findings and caveats of the study: Possibly, clonal diversity was underestimated; donors were largely white British and included more females. After two AZD1222 doses, spike-specific TCR breadth and depth rose versus day 0.

Here immunoSEQ multiplex PCR was the method, and the copy in TCRdb shows in-frame clones only, minus some. Of some 200,000 clones detected, 93% appear once; the ten largest clones hold 1%. Only one count was recorded for this clone. Its antigen remains unknown. Pooling covered second doses at about 4 or about 12 weeks. CDR3 length equals 14 residues. Germline V gene sequence: CDR1 SGHRS, CDR2 YFSETQ. V lost 5 bases and J lost 5; bases outside the gene matches: 8. The chain joins TRBV5-1 to TRBJ1-1; 8 bases match TRBD1. Sequenced material: peripheral blood, taken 28 days after the second AZD1222 dose. The receptor was derived from an adult who received the AZD1222 COVID-19 vaccine. The CDR3 sequence: CASRYGQGGTEAFF. The DNA of the CDR3 is TGCGCCAGCAGATACGGACAGGGAGGGACTGAAGCTTTCTTT.